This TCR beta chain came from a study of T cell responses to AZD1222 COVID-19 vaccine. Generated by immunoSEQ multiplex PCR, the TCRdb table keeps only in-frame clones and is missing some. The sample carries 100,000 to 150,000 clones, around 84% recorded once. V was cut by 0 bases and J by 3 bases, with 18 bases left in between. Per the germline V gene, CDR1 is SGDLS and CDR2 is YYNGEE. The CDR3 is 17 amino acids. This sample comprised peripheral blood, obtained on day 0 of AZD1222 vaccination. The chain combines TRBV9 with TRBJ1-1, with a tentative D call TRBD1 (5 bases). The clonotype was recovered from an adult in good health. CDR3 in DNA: TGTGCCAGCAGCGTAGAGCCCCTGGCAGGGCCGGACACTGAAGCTTTCTTT. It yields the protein CASSVEPLAGPDTEAFF.